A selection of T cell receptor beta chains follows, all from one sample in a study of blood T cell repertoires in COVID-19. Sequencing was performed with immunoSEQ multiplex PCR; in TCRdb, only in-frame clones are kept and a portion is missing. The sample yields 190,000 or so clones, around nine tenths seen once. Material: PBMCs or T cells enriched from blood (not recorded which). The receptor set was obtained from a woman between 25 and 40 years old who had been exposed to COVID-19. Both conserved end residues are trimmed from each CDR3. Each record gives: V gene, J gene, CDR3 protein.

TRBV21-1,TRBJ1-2,ASRPSLPGHPNYGYT
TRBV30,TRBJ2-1,AWSDGRGRDEQF
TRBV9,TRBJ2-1,ASSAYLRGAYNEQF
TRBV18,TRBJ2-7,ASSPEAVSYEQY
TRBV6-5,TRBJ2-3,ASSEAGRTDTQY
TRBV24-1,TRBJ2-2,ATSDRQGYTGELF
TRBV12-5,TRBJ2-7,ASGLTEYEQY
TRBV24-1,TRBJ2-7,ATGTGGGYEQY
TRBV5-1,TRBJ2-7,ASRSRDSWWEQY
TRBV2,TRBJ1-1,ATGGQRTEAF
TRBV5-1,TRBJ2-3,ASSLTSGASRADTQY
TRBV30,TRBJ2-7,AWSPSSGQQY
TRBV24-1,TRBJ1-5,ATSDASGTGNQPQH
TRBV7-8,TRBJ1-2,ASRQGVKDGYT
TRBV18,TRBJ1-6,ASSPGDTLH
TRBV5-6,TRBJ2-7,ASSEFGDNKFYEQY
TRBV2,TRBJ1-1,ASSERESTNTEAF
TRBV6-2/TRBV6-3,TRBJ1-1,ASSLQGAKNTEAF
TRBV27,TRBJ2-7,ASSYLPGLAVYEQY
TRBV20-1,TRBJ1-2,SARTDYGYT
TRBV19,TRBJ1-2,ASSIKTGVNYGYT
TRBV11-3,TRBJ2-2,ASSLAGGTGELF
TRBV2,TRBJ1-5,ASNVGDQPQH
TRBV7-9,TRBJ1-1,ASSFKGQNTEAF
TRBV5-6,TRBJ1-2,ASSNTGGYT
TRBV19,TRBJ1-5,ASTPGQTWQPQH
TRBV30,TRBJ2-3,AWSPGTSGGRDTQY
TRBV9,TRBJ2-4,ASSVGTSGVAKNIQY
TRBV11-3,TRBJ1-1,ASSRQGNTEAF
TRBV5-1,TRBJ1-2,ASSLEQVRYGYT
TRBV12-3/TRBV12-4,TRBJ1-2,ASSPAGGYGYT
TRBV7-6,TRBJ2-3,ASSSINADTQY
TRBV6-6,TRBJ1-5,ASSPGQGRDQPQH
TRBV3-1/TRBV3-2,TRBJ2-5,ASSPFAGAIVETQY
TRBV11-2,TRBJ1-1,ASRSAGPEAF
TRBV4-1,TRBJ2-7,ASSQVWSGTGSYEQY
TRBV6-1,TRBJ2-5,ASSEAGQGRGAQY
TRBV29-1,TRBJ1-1,SVEDGGTEAF
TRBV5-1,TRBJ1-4,ASSLGTREFYEKLF
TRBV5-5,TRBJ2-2,ASRTGPPNTGELF
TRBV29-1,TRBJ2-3,SAGGAGITDTQY
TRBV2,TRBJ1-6,ASSVRGSPPLH